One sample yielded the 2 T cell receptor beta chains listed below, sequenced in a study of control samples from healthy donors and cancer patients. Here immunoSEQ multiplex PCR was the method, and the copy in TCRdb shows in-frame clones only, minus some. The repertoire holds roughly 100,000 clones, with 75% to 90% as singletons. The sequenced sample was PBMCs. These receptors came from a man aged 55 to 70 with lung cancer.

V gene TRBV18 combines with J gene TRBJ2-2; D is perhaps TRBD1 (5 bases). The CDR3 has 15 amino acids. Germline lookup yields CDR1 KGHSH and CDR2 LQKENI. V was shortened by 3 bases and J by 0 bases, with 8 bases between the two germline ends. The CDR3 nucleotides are TGTGCCAGCTCACCGAGACAGTCGAACACCGGGGAGCTGTTTTTT. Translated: CASSPRQSNTGELFF.

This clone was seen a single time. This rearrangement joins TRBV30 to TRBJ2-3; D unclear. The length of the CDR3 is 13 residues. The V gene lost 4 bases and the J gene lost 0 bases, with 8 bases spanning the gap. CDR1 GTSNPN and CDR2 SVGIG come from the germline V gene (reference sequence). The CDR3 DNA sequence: TGTGCCTGGAAACGTAGTAGCACAGATACGCAGTATTTT. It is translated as CAWKRSSTDTQYF.